This T cell receptor beta chain was sequenced during a study of CD8+ T cells in alopecia areata. Study-level information: Patients received oral tofacitinib, 5 to 10 mg twice daily, for moderate-to-severe alopecia areata.

V lost 3 bases, J lost 1 base, and 9 bases lay in between. Germline-derived CDR1 and CDR2 are SEHNR and FQNEAQ (reference sequence). The CDR3 is 14 amino acids. Stated treatment: oral pan-JAK inhibitor, 5-10 mg twice daily. Study-wide results and caveats: Uncertainty remains about how baseline CD8+ expansion links to response, with one nonresponder. Tofacitinib significantly brought down scalp clonality and expanded CD8+ clones among top 100. Higher clonality than in normal scalp was seen in lesional scalp, especially alopecia totalis/universalis.

Once RNA had been extracted, it was reverse transcribed into cDNA to act as the sequencing template. Here immunoSEQ multiplex PCR was the method, and the copy in TCRdb shows in-frame clones only, minus some. The table has some 130,000 clones, about 50% seen once; the top ten hold 0.46%. This clone was detected a few times. The target antigen is unknown. Sequencing used CD4+ T cells sorted from blood, obtained at week 4, from a patient treated with tofacitinib. This receptor was identified in a human donor with alopecia areata. V and J are TRBV7-9 and TRBJ1-2, with a tentative D call TRBD1 (5 bases). This CDR3 is CASSLDGGNYGYTF. DNA for the CDR3: TGTGCCAGCAGCTTGGACGGGGGTAACTATGGCTACACCTTC.